This TCR beta chain was documented in a study of OX40 agonist ivuxolimab in advanced cancers. Looking at the study overall: Ivuxolimab was an agonistic, fully human IgG2 monoclonal antibody directed against OX40 (CD134), a costimulatory receptor. Intravenous ivuxolimab was administered to patients every 2 weeks at six dose levels: 0.01, 0.1, 0.3, 1.5, 3 and 10 mg/kg. Among the roughly 52 dose-escalation patients, about 20 had hepatocellular carcinoma, 15 or so melanoma, 9 renal cell carcinoma and 9 head and neck cancer. In the dose-escalation cohort, 75% to 85% of patients were male, and the mean age was 60 years with a range of about 20 to 80. Patients were allowed to have had prior anti-PD-1, anti-PD-L1 or anti-CTLA-4 therapy, and 40% to 45% of the dose-escalation patients had been treated with checkpoint inhibitors. Partial responses occurred in three dose-escalation patients: two with cutaneous melanoma and one with hepatocellular carcinoma. The purpose of peripheral TCRbeta sequencing was to test whether ivuxolimab changed TCR sequence diversity and led to clonal T-cell expansion. The paper describes the monotherapy dose-escalation part (N ≈ 52 patients) of the phase I trial of ivuxolimab.

The study at large found these results: In partial responders in the 0.1-3.0 mg/kg groups, normalized peripheral clonal expansion was found to be among the lowest, especially among CD8+ T cells. After ivuxolimab, CD8+ T cells had more expanded clones than CD4+ T cells on average. At doses of 0.1 to 3.0 mg/kg, clonal expansion of both CD4+ and CD8+ blood T cells was observed from baseline to week 6. Which antigens the clonally expanded peripheral T cells were specific for was not determined. Low levels of normalized T-cell clonal expansion were also seen in some nonresponding patients.

Patients with a history of autoimmune disease or receiving systemic immunosuppression were excluded from the trial. Peripheral blood for TCR sequencing was drawn from every dose cohort at baseline, at cycle 4 day 1 and at cycle 7 day 1. Samples were obtained from an open-label, multicenter, first-in-human phase I dose-escalation trial of ivuxolimab. Adults with locally advanced or metastatic melanoma, renal cell, hepatocellular, or head and neck squamous cell carcinoma were enrolled in the trial. Before TCR sequencing, CD4+ T cells and CD8+ T cells were sorted from peripheral blood as separate populations. For sequencing of the TCRbeta CDR3 region, genomic DNA was extracted from the sorted cells. TCRbeta CDR3 regions were sequenced using the immunoSEQ Assay. TCRdb obtained this table from immuneACCESS and retained in-frame rearrangements with V and J assigned. These tables miss some clones; where compared with another copy, unresolved V genes account for less than half of the shortfall, and the remainder is unexplained. This sample gives 60,000 to 80,000 clones in total; 65% to 90% of them show up just once. Jointly, the top ten make up roughly 1.6% of the sample.

About this clone: Its target antigen remains unknown. Base qualities are not provided; no much larger clone lies one nucleotide away.

This clonotype originated in an adult with an advanced solid tumor such as melanoma, head and neck, liver or kidney cancer. The starting material was CD4+ or CD8+ T cells sorted from blood, obtained in a trial of the OX40 agonist ivuxolimab.

This receptor has the CDR3 CASSLAGLDNEQFF. At the DNA level, the sequence is TGTGCCAGCAGCTTAGCGGGACTAGACAATGAGCAGTTCTTC. The chain uses TRBV7-9 and TRBJ2-1, with 8 bases matching TRBD2. The CDR3 measures 14 amino acids from cysteine to phenylalanine. Only the CDR3 DNA stays, 42 bases, in frame from base 1. CDR1 and CDR2 (SEHNR, FQNEAQ) derive from the germline V gene (reference sequence). Unmatched junction bases come to 0, with V trimmed by 0 bases and J by 5 bases.